This TCR beta chain was retrieved from a study of Graves' ophthalmopathy and Graves' hyperthyroidism. Study findings and constraints: The model predicted progression of ophthalmopathy with a sensitivity of roughly 70%, and its specificity was approximately 77%.

As for this clonotype: The antigen is undetermined.

The sequenced template was RNA, covering the TCR beta CDR3 region. An opening RT-PCR round employed HTBI primers and preceded a second-round multiplex PCR. TCRdb called the multiplex PCR reads again in MiXCR, with one record for every CDR3 protein. The sample holds about 1.1 million distinct CDR3 sequences, 35% to 45% seen once. The CDR3 length is 15 residues. The germline CDR1 and CDR2 sequences are SGHTA and FQGTGA. With V trimmed by 2 bases and J by 6 bases, 10 bases remained unmatched. This chain connects TRBV7-3 to TRBJ2-7, with 7 positions matching TRBD1. This receptor was taken from an adult man with Graves' hyperthyroidism. The sequenced sample consisted of peripheral blood or thyroid tissue (not recorded which). The CDR3, as DNA: TGTGCCAGCAGCTTAGGGGACAGCCCGCAAACCGAGCAGTACTTC. Residues: CASSLGDSPQTEQYF.